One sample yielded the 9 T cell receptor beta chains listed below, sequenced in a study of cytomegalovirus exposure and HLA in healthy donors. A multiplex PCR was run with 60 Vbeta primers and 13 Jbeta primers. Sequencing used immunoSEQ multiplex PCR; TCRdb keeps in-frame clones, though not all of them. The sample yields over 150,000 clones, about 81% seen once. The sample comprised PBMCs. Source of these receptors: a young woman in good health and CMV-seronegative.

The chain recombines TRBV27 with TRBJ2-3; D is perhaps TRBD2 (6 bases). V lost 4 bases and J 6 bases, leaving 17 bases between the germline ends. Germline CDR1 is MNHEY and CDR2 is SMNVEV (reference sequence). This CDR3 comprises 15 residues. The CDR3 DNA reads TGTGCCAGCAGTTCGCCGGGACTCGTCCGTGATACGCAGTATTTT. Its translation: CASSSPGLVRDTQYF.

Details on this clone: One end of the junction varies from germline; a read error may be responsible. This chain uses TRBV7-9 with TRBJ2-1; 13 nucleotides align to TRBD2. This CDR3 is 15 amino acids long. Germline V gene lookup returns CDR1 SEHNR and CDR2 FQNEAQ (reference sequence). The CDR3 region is CSSSRTSGGLNEQFF. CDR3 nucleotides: TGTTCCAGCAGCAGGACTAGCGGGGGCTTGAATGAGCAGTTCTTC.

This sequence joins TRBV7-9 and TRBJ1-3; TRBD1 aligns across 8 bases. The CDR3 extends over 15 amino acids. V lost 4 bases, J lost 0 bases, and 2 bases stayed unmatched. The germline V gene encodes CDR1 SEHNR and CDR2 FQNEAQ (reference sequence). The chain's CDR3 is CASSWTGSSGNTIYF. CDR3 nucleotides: TGTGCCAGCAGCTGGACAGGGAGCTCTGGAAACACCATATATTTT.

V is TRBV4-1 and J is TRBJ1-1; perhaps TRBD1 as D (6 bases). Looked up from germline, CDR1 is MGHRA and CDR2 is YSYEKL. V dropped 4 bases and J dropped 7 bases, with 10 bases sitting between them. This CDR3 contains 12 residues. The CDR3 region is CASSLGGDEAFF. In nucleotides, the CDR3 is TGCGCCAGCAGCCTAGGGGGAGATGAAGCTTTCTTT.

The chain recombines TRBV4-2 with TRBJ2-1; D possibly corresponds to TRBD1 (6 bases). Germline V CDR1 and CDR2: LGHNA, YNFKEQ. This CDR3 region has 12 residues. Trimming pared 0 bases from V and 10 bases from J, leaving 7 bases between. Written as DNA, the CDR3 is TGTGCCAGCAGCCAAGATGACAGGGAGCAGTTCTTC. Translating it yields CASSQDDREQFF.

The CDR3 here is CASSFRDSPLHF. The CDR3 DNA follows: TGTGCCAGCAGTTTTCGGGATTCACCCCTCCACTTT. This chain connects TRBV27 to TRBJ1-6; D is undetermined. The V end was cut by 3 bases, the J end by 8 bases, with 5 bases between. This CDR3 contains 12 residues. The germline gives CDR1 MNHEY, CDR2 SMNVEV (reference sequence).

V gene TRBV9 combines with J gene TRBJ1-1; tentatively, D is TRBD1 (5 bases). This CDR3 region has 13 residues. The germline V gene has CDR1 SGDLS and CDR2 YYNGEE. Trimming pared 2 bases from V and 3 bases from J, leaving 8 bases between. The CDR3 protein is CASSVDTYTEAFF. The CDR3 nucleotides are TGTGCCAGCAGCGTGGACACATACACTGAAGCTTTCTTT.

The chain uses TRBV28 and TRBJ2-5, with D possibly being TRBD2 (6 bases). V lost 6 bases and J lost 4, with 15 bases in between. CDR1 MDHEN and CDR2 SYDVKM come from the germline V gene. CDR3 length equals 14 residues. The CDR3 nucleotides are TGTGCCAGCAGCTCTCAGCAGGGAGGAGAGACCCAGTACTTC. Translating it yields CASSSQQGGETQYF.

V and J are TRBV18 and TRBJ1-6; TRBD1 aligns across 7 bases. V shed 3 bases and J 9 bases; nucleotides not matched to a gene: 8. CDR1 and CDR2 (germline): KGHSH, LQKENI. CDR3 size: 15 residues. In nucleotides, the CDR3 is TGTGCCAGCTCACCTACCGGGACAGAAGCTTCACCCCTCCACTTT. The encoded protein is CASSPTGTEASPLHF.